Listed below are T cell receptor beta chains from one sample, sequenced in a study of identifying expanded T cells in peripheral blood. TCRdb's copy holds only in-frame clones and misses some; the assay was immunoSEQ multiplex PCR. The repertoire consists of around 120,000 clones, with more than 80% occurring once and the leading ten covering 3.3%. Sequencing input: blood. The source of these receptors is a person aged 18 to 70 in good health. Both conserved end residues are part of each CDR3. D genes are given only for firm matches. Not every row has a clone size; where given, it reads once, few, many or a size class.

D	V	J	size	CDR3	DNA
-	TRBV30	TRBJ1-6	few	CAWSYQRGGEGSPLHF	TGTGCCTGGAGTTATCAGAGGGGGGGAGAAGGGTCACCCCTCCACTTT
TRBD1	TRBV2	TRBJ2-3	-	CASSDGTDFTDTQYF	TGTGCCAGCAGTGATGGGACAGACTTCACAGATACGCAGTATTTT
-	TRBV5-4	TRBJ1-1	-	CASSLEGQPITEAFF	TGTGCCAGCAGCTTGGAGGGACAACCCATCACTGAAGCTTTCTTT
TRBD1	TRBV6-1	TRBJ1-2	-	CASSGLGQGADGYTF	TGTGCCAGCAGTGGCCTGGGACAGGGGGCAGACGGCTACACCTTC
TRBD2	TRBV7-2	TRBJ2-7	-	CASSLVYSGGYEQYF	TGTGCCAGCAGCTTAGTATATAGCGGGGGTTACGAGCAGTACTTC
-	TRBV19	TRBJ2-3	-	CASSMLVTFADTQYF	TGTGCCAGTAGTATGCTAGTAACGTTCGCAGATACGCAGTATTTT
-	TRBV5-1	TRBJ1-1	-	CASSLIAGSNTEAFF	TGCGCCAGCAGCTTGATCGCAGGGTCGAACACTGAAGCTTTCTTT
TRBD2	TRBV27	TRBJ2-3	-	CASSLPGLAGIRTQYF	TGTGCCAGCAGTTTACCCGGTTTAGCGGGGATTAGAACGCAGTATTTT
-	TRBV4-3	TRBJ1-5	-	CASSQEEEGPRGQPQHF	TGCGCCAGCAGCCAAGAGGAGGAAGGGCCTCGCGGTCAGCCCCAGCATTTT
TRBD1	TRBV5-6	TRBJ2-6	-	CASKTGTSGANVLTF	TGTGCCAGTAAGACAGGGACCTCTGGGGCCAACGTCCTGACTTTC
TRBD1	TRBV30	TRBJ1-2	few	CAGTRDRVYGYTF	TGTGCCGGAACCCGGGACAGGGTTTATGGCTACACCTTC
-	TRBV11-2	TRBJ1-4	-	CASSSTGYTTEKLFF	TGTGCCAGCAGCTCCACGGGATACACTACTGAAAAACTGTTTTTT
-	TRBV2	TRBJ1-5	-	CASSEASWIGSNQPQHF	TGTGCCAGCAGTGAAGCGTCATGGATCGGGAGCAATCAGCCCCAGCATTTT
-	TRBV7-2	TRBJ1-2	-	CASSASGTTLGGYTF	TGTGCCAGCAGCGCCTCCGGGACGACCCTAGGTGGCTACACCTTC
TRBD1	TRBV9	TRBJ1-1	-	CASSVDRTGGAYTEAFF	TGTGCCAGCAGCGTAGATCGGACAGGGGGAGCGTACACTGAAGCTTTCTTT
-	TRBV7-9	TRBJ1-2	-	CASSRDDYGYTF	TGTGCCAGCAGCCGGGACGACTATGGCTACACCTTC
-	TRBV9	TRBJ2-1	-	CASSVGTPGYNEQFF	TGTGCCAGCAGCGTAGGGACTCCAGGATACAATGAGCAGTTCTTC
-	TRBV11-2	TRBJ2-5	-	CASSNWTGGGETQYF	TGTGCCAGCAGCAATTGGACAGGCGGGGGAGAGACCCAGTACTTC
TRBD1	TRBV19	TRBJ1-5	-	CASRVTGTELNQPQHF	TGTGCCAGTAGGGTGACCGGGACAGAGCTTAATCAGCCCCAGCATTTT
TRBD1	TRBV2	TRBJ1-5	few	CASSIDRGSQPQHF	TGTGCCAGCAGCATAGACAGGGGGAGTCAGCCCCAGCATTTT
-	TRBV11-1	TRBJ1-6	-	CASSSTVPGGSPLHF	TGTGCCAGCAGCTCGACGGTCCCGGGGGGTTCACCCCTCCACTTT
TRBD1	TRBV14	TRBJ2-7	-	CASSQSRDRVGEQYF	TGTGCCAGCAGCCAATCCCGGGACAGGGTCGGCGAGCAGTACTTC
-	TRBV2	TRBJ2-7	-	CASKTAGTAYEQYF	TGTGCCAGCAAAACCGCAGGGACCGCCTACGAGCAGTACTTC
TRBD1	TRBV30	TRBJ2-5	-	CAWRLVTGGWGETQYF	TGTGCCTGGAGACTGGTGACAGGGGGCTGGGGAGAGACCCAGTACTTC
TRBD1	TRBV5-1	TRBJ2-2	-	CASSLGTGYTGELFF	TGCGCCAGCAGCTTAGGGACAGGGTACACCGGGGAGCTGTTTTTT
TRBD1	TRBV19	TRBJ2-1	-	CASSRTGDAYNEQFF	TGTGCCAGTAGTAGGACAGGGGATGCCTACAATGAGCAGTTCTTC
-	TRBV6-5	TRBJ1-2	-	CASGTGANYGYTF	TGTGCCAGCGGAACAGGAGCTAACTATGGCTACACCTTC
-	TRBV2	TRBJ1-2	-	CASRGNIGSYGYTF	TGTGCCAGCAGGGGGAACATCGGTAGCTATGGCTACACCTTC
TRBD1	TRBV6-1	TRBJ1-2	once	CASRQGLYGYTF	TGTGCCAGCAGACAGGGGCTTTATGGCTACACCTTC
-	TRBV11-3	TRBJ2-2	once	CASGRGAANTGELFF	TGTGCCAGTGGCAGGGGGGCGGCGAACACCGGGGAGCTGTTTTTT
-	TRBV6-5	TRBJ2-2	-	CASSYPGELFF	TGTGCCAGCAGTTACCCCGGGGAGCTGTTTTTT
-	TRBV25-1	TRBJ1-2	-	CASSVGGRVYGYTF	TGTGCCAGCAGTGTCGGGGGCAGGGTCTATGGCTACACCTTC
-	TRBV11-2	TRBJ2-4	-	CASSLALGAGDLAKNIQYF	TGTGCCAGCAGCTTAGCGCTCGGAGCGGGTGATCTAGCCAAAAACATTCAGTACTTC
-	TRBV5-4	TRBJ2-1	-	CASRPIEQGGNNEQFF	TGTGCCAGCAGACCCATAGAACAGGGGGGGAACAATGAGCAGTTCTTC
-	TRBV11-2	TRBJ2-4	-	CASSTPDRLAKNIQYF	TGTGCCAGCAGCACTCCCGACAGGCTAGCCAAAAACATTCAGTACTTC
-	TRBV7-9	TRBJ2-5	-	CASSPSETQYF	TGTGCCAGCAGCCCTTCAGAGACCCAGTACTTC
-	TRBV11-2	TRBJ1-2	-	CASSLEGEGYTF	TGTGCCAGCAGCTTAGAAGGGGAGGGCTACACCTTC
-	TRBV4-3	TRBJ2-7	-	CASSQDHVPRYEQYF	TGCGCCAGCAGCCAAGATCATGTACCCCGATACGAGCAGTACTTC
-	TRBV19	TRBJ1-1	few	CASSIGRTEAFF	TGTGCCAGTAGTATTGGTCGGACTGAAGCTTTCTTT
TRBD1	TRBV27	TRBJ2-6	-	CASSRPGTGGATGANVLTF	TGTGCCAGCAGTCGCCCAGGGACAGGGGGCGCGACTGGGGCCAACGTCCTGACTTTC